This record looks at one TCR beta chain sequence and its context. The entry originates in a study of blood T cell repertoires in COVID-19. Across the whole study: Sample material is recorded as cDNA or gDNA derived from T cells, B-cell-depleted T cells, or PBMCs.

The assay was immunoSEQ multiplex PCR, and TCRdb's table has in-frame clones only and misses some. The repertoire holds tens of thousands of clones, with approximately 90% as singletons. Germline-derived CDR1 and CDR2 are MGHRA and YSYEKL. The CDR3 is made up of 15 amino acids. V gave up 4 bases and J gave up 4 bases, with 14 bases separating them. The chain has TRBV4-1 and TRBJ2-1; D is perhaps TRBD2 (6 bases). Input material: peripheral blood. This TCR derives from a woman aged 60 to 75 with active COVID-19. The CDR3 coding sequence is TGCGCCAGCAGCCCTCCGGGGGAGGTTTACAATGAGCAGTTCTTC. It yields the protein CASSPPGEVYNEQFF.